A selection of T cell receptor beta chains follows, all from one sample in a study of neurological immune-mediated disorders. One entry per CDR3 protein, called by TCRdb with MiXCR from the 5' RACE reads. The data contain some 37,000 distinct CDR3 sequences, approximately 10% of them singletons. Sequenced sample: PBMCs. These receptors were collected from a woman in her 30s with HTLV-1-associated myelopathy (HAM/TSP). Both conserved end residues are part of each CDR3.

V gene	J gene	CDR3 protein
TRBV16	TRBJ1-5	CASSQPDRYSNQPQHF
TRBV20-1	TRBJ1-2	CSARTGGRMGGNYGYTF
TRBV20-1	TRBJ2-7	CSASRTYEQYF
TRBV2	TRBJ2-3	CASSESQAATDTQYF
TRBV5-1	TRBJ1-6	CASSLDYGSSYNSPLHF
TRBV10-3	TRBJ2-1	CATLRGSSYNEQFF
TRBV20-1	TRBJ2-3	CSASGVSTDTQYF
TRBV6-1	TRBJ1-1	CASSELGEGMNTEAFF
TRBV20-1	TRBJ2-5	CSAPPSLTSGAATGFTQYF
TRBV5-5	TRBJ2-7	CASSLSHEQYF
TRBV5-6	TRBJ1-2	CASSFPGRWRDGYTF
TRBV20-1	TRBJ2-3	CSVTKGSTDTQYF
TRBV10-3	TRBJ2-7	CAISESTDYEQYF
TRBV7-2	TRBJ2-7	CASSRGASYEQYF
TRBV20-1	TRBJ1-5	CSARTAVNQPQHF
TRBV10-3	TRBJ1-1	CAIRGDTEAFF
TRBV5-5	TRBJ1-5	CASSSYGQGNQPQHF
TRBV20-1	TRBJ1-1	CSARPPVLPEAFF
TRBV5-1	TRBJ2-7	CASSLQWGRDEQYF
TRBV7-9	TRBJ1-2	CASSSDGAGYTF
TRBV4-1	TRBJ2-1	CASSQDEGPAAYNEQFF
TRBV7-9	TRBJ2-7	CASSLEVYGIDF
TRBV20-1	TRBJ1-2	CSASSGGGSYVYTF
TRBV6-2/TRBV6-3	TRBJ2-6	CASSYSQVGSGANVLTF
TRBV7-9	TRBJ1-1	CASSLVGSGNFGNTEAFF
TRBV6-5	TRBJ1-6	CASSYSIPGSSYNSPLHF
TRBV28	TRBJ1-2	CASSFTRGLGGYTF
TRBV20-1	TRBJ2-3	CSRRTTISDTQYF
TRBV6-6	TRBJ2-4	CASSSPTVAKNIQYF
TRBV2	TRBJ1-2	CASSPREWPEDGYTF
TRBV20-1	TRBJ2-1	CSASYRPGTSKSYNEQFF
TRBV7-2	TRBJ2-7	CASSIPPGGLYEQYF
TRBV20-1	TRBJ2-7	CSARGAAGGLAYEQYF
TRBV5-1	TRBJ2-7	CASSSGQPSPHYEQYF
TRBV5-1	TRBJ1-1	CASSLEVGFKVPEAFF
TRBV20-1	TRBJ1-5	CSASTSHNQPQHF
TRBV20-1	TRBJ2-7	CSARDRLAGVVEQYF
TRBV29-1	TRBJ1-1	CSVVGSGGTEAFF
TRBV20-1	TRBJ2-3	CSAKKGTSGGVGRDTQYF
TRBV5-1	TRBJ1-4	CASREANEKLFF
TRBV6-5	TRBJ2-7	CATASAGEEDEQYF
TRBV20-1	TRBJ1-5	CSDRGGQNHPQHF
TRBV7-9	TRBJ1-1	CASIGATPEAFF
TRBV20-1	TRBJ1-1	CSARKRTGGANTEAFF
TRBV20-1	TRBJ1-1	CSASRDRIIRTEAFF
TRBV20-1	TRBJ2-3	CSARALALRGGTDTQYF
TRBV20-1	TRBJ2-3	CSARREPTDTQYF
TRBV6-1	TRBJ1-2	CASRGLTGTGVGGYTF
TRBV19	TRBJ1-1	CASRYRDRGLRMNTEAFF
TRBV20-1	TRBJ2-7	CSASEQGTNEQYF
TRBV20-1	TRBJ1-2	CSASLILLATTANYGYTF
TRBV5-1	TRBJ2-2	CASSFSGTMKGGELFF
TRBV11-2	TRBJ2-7	CASSPRLAGGTEQYF
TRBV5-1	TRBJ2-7	CASSQGQFSYEQYF
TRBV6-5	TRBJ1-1	CASSYTVGGNTEAFF
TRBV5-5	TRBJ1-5	CARTGVRNQPQNF
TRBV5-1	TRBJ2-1	CASSLQTGSYNEQFF